This T cell receptor (beta chain) was identified during a study of blood T cell repertoires in COVID-19. V lost 3 bases and J 2 bases, leaving 13 bases between the germline ends. CDR1 is LNHDA, CDR2 SQIVND, per germline (reference sequence). The CDR3 length is 15 residues. Profiled with immunoSEQ multiplex PCR; TCRdb holds only in-frame clones, not every one. The sample includes 200,000 to 250,000 clones, 75% to 90% of them seen just once. The rearrangement joins TRBV19 to TRBJ1-2; D not certain. The receptor was isolated from a man aged 25 to 40 who had recovered from COVID-19. Sample: peripheral blood. CDR3 nucleotide sequence: TGTGCCAGTAGTATGTTGGGCGGAGGGAACTATGGCTACACCTTC. Amino acids: CASSMLGGGNYGYTF.